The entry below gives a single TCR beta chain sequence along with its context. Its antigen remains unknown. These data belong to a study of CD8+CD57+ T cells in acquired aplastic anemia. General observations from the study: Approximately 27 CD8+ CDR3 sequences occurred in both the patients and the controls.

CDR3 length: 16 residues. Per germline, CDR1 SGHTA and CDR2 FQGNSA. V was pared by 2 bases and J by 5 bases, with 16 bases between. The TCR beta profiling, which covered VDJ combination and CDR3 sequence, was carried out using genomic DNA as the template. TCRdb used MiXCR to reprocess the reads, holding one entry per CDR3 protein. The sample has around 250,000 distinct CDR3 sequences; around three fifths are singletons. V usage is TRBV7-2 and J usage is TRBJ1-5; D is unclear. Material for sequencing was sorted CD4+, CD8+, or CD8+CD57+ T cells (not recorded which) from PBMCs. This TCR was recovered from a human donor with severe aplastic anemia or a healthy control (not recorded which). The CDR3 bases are TGTGCCAGCAGCTTATTGGGCCAGGCCTACCATCAGCCCCAGCATTTT. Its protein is CASSLLGQAYHQPQHF.